Sequencing of this T cell receptor beta chain was carried out in a study of T cells expressing NK-cell markers. Study-wide background: Seven HCMV-seropositive donors and one seronegative donor made up the eight sequenced donors.

Making the TCR beta cDNA relied on 5'RACE template switching with UMIs. Following a re-call of the 5' RACE reads, TCRdb has one entry per CDR3 protein and lacks DNA. Its table lists 350,000 to 400,000 distinct CDR3 sequences. Germline V CDR1 and CDR2: SGHVS, FNYEAQ. The CDR3 is made up of 15 amino acids. The chain is built from TRBV7-6 and TRBJ2-1; TCRdb's assignment of TRBD1 cannot be checked, as there is no DNA. The sequencing sample was made of blood T cells: a sorted CD56 or NKG2C T cell subset, CD4+ or CD8+ T cells, or bulk PBMC T cells (not recorded which). The TCR sequence derives from a woman between 50 and 59 years old in good health. The chain's CDR3 is CASHPGSSSYNEQFF.